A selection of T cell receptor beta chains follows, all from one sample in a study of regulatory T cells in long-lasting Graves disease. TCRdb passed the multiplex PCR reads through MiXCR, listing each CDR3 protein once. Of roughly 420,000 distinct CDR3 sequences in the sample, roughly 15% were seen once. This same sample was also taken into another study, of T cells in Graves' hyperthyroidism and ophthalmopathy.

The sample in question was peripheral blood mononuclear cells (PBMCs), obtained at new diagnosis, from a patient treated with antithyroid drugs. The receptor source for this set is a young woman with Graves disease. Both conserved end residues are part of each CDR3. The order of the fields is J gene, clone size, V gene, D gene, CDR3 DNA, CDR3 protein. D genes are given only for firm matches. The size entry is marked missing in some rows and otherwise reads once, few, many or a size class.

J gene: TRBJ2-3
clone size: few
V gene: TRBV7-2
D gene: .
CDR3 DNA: TGTGCCAGCAGCTTCTGGAGAGATACGCAGTATTTT
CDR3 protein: CASSFWRDTQYF

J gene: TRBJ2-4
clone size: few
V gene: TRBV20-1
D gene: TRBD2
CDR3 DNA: TGCAGTCTGACTAGCGGGAGTTTAGCCAAAAACATTCAGTACTTC
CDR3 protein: CSLTSGSLAKNIQYF

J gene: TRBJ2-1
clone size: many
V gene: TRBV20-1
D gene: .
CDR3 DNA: TGCAGTGCTAGACGGCAGATAGACAATGAGCAGTTCTTC
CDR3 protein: CSARRQIDNEQFF

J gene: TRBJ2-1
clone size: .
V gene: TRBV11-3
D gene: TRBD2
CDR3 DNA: TGTGCCAGCAGCCTGGGACTAGCGGGAGGTAGTGAGCAGTTCTTC
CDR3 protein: CASSLGLAGGSEQFF

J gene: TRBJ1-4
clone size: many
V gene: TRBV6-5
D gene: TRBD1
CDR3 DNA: TGTGCCAGCAGTTACGACAGGGGGCGGGAAAAACTGTTTTTT
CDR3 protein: CASSYDRGREKLFF

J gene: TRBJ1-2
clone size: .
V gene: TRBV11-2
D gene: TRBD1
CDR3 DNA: TGTGCCAGCAGCCTTACAGGGGGAGCTAGGGACTATGGCTACACCTTC
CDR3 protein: CASSLTGGARDYGYTF

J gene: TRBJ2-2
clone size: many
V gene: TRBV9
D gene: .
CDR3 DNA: TGTGCCAGCAGCGTAGTGGGGGGGACAGGACACACCGGGGAGCTGTTTTTT
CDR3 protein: CASSVVGGTGHTGELFF

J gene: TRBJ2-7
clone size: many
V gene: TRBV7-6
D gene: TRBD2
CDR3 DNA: TGTGCCAGCGGGGGAGGGACCTACGAGCAGTACTTC
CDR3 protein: CASGGGTYEQYF

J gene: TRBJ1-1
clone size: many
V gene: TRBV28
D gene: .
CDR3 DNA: TGTGCCAGCAGCCTGCGAGCCAGGAACACTGAAGCTTTCTTT
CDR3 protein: CASSLRARNTEAFF

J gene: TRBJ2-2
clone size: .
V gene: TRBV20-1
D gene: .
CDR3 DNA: TGCAGTGCTAGAGAGTGGAAGAGGCCCACCGGGGAGCTGTTTTTT
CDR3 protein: CSAREWKRPTGELFF

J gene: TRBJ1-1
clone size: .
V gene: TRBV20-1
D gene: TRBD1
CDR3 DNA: TGCAGTGCTAGACCCCGGACAGGGTGGAACACTGAAGCTTTCTTT
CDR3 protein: CSARPRTGWNTEAFF

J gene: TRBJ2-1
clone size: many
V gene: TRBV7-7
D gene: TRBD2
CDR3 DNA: TGTGCTAGCAGCTTAGAACTAGCGGGGGGCAATGAGCAGTTCTTC
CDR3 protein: CASSLELAGGNEQFF

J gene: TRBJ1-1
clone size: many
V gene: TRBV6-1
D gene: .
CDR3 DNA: TGTGCCAGCAGCGGCCAGTACTCTGAAGCTTTCTTT
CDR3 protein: CASSGQYSEAFF

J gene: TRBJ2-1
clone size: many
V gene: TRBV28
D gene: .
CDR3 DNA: TGTGCCAGCAGCCCCCACTGGCGCTCCTACAATGAGCAGTTCTTC
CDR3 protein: CASSPHWRSYNEQFF

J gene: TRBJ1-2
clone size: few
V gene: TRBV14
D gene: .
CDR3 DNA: TGTGCCAGCAGCCAAGATGGACCGATCTATGGCTACACCTTC
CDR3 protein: CASSQDGPIYGYTF

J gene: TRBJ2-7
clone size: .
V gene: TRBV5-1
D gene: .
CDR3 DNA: TGCGCCAGCAGCTCGACCCTTTCCGGGCACGAGCAGTACTTC
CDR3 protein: CASSSTLSGHEQYF

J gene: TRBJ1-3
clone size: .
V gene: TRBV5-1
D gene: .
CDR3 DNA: TGCGCCAGCAGCCAGACAGCGGGAAACACCATATATTTT
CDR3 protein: CASSQTAGNTIYF

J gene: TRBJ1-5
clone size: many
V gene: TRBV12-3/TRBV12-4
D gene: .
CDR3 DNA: TGTGCCAGCAGGTGGGGGGGGGATCAGCCCCAGCATTTT
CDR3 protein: CASRWGGDQPQHF

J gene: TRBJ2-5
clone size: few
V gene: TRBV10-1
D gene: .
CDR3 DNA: TGCGCCAGCAGTGACGGTCCCCGGGAGACCCAGTACTTC
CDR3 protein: CASSDGPRETQYF

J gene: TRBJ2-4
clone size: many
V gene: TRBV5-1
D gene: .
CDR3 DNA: TGCGCCAGCAGCCTATCCAGGGGAAACATTCAGTACTTC
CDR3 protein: CASSLSRGNIQYF

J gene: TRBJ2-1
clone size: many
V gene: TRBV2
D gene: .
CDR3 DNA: TGTGCCAGCGTGGGATTTCCTGGGTCGGGGCAGTTCTTC
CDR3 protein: CASVGFPGSGQFF

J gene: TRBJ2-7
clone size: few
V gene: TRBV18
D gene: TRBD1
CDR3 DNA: TGTGCCAGCTCCCCAACAGGGGAGATTGGCTACGAGCAGTACTTC
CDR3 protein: CASSPTGEIGYEQYF

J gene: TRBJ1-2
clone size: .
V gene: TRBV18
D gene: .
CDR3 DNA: TGTGCCAGCTCACCTGCTCTTCTGAGTAACTATGGCTACACCTTC
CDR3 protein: CASSPALLSNYGYTF

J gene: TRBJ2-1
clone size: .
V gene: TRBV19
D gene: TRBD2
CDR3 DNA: TGTGCCAGTAGTAGTATTAGCGGGAGCTCCTACAATGAGCAGTTCTTC
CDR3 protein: CASSSISGSSYNEQFF

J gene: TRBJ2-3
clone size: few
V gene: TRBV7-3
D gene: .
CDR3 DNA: TGTGCCAGCAGCTTAGGCGGAATACAGGGCGTAGATACGCAGTATTTT
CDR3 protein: CASSLGGIQGVDTQYF

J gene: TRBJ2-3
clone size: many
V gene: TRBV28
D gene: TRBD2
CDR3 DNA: TGTGCCAGCAGCACGGGACTAACGACAGATACGCAGTATTTT
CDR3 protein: CASSTGLTTDTQYF

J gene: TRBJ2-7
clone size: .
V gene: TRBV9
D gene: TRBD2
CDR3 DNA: TGTGCCAGCAGCGAAAGGCCCGGACTAGAGAAAGGCGAGCAGTACTTC
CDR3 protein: CASSERPGLEKGEQYF

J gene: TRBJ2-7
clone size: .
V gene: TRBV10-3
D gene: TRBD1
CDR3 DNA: TGTGCCAATGGACAGGGTGACTACGAGCAGTACTTC
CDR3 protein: CANGQGDYEQYF

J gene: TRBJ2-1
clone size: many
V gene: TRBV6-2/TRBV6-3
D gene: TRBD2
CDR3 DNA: TGTGCCAGCAGTTACTTGGCTAGCGGGAACTACAATGAGCAGTTCTTC
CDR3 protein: CASSYLASGNYNEQFF

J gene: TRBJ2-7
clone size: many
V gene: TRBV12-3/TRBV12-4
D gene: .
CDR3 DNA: TGTGCCAGCAGTACAGCCCGACAGGTCTACGAGCAGTACTTC
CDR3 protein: CASSTARQVYEQYF

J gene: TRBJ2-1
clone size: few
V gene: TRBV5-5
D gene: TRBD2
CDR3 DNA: TGTGCCAGCAGCGCGGCCGGGACTAGCGTTATGAATGAGCAGTTCTTC
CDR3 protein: CASSAAGTSVMNEQFF

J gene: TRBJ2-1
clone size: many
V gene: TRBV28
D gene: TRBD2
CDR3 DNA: TGTGCCAGCAGTTTTCTAGGCTCCTCACTAGCGGGAGGGGAAGATGAGCAGTTCTTC
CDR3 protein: CASSFLGSSLAGGEDEQFF

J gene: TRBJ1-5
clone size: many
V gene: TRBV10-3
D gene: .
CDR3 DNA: TGTGCCATCAGTGAGACCCGGGACAGCAATCAGCCCCAGCATTTT
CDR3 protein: CAISETRDSNQPQHF

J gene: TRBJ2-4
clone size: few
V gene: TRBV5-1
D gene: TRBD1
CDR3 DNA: TGCGCCAGCAGCTTGGTGACAGGGTCGGCCATTCAGTACTTC
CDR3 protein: CASSLVTGSAIQYF

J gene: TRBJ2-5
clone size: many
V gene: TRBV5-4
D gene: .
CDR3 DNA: TGTGCCAGCAGCTTAGAAAGGACCGAAGGGACCCAGTACTTC
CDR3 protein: CASSLERTEGTQYF

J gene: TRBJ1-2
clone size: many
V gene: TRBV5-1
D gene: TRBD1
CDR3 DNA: TGCGCCAGCAGCTTGGGACAGGGGGCGCATGGCTACACCTTC
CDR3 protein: CASSLGQGAHGYTF

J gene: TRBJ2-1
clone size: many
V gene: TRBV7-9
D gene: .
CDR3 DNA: TGTGCCAGCAGAAGGACACCGTCCTACAATGAGCAGTTCTTC
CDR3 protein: CASRRTPSYNEQFF

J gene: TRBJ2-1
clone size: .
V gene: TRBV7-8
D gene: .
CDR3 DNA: TGTGCCAGCAGCTTATATACTAGTTACAATGAGCAGTTCTTC
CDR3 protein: CASSLYTSYNEQFF

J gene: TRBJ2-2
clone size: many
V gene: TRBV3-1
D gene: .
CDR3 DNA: TGTGCCAGCAGCCAACCTGGAGGGGTATTGGGCGGGGAGCTGTTTTTT
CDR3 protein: CASSQPGGVLGGELFF

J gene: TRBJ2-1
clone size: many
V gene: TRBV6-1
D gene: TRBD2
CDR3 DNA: TGTGCCAGCACTCTCTCGGGTTCACTAGCGGGAGGATACAATGAGCAGTTCTTC
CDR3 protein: CASTLSGSLAGGYNEQFF

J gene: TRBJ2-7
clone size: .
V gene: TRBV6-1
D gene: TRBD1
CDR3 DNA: TGTGCCAGCATTTTTACCCGGGACAGCTACGAGCAGTACTTC
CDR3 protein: CASIFTRDSYEQYF

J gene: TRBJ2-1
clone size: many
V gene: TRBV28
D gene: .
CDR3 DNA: TGTGCCAGCAGTCTCATACAGGGGCCGGCTGGGGGGGATGAGCAGTTCTTC
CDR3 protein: CASSLIQGPAGGDEQFF